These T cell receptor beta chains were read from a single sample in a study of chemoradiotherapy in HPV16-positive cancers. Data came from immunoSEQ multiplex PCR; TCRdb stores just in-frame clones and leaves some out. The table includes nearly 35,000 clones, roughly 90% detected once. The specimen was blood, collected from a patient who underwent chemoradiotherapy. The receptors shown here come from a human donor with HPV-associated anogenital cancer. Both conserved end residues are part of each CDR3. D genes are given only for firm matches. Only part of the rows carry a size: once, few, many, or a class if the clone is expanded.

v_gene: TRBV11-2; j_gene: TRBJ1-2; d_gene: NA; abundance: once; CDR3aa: CASSPGWGRGYTF; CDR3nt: TGTGCCAGCAGCCCAGGGTGGGGTCGCGGCTACACCTTC
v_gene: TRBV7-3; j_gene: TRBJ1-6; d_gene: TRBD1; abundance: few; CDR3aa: CASSLSTGGSSPLHF; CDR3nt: TGTGCCAGCAGCCTATCGACAGGGGGCAGCTCACCCCTCCACTTT
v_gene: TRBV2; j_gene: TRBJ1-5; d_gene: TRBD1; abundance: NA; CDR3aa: CASSETGGKPQHF; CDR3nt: TGTGCCAGCAGTGAAACAGGGGGCAAGCCCCAGCATTTT
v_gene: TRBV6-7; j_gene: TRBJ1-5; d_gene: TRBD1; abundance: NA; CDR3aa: CASRKAGTGPSEQPQHF; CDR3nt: TGTGCCAGCAGAAAAGCCGGGACAGGGCCTTCTGAACAGCCCCAGCATTTT
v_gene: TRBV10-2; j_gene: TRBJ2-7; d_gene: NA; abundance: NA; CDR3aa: CASRGQESYEQYF; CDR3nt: TGCGCCAGCAGGGGGCAAGAGTCCTACGAGCAGTACTTC
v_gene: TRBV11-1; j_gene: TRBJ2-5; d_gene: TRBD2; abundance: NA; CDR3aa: CASRDPGLVLETQYF; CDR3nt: TGTGCCAGCAGAGATCCGGGACTAGTCCTAGAGACCCAGTACTTC
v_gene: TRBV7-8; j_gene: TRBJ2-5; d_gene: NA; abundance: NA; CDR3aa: CASSSAEETQYF; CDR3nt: TGTGCCAGCAGCTCAGCGGAAGAGACCCAGTACTTC
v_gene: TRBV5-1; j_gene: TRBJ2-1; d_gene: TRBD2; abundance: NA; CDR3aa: CASSTLAGGPRSYNEQFF; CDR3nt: TGCGCCAGCAGCACACTAGCGGGGGGCCCTCGCTCCTACAATGAGCAGTTCTTC
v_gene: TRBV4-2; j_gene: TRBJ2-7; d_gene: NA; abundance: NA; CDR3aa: CASSQGGNSYEQYF; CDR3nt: TGTGCCAGCAGCCAAGGGGGCAACTCCTACGAGCAGTACTTC
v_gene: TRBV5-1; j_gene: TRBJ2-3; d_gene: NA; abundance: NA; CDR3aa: CASSLKEPSTDTQYF; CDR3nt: TGCGCCAGCAGCTTAAAAGAACCTAGCACAGATACGCAGTATTTT
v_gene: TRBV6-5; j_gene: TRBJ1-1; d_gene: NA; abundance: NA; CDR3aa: CASSYSIRMNTEAFF; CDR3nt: TGTGCCAGCAGTTACTCCATAAGGATGAACACTGAAGCTTTCTTT
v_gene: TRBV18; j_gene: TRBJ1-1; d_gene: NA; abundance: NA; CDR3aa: CASSPPVNTEAFF; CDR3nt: TGTGCCAGCTCACCACCTGTGAACACTGAAGCTTTCTTT
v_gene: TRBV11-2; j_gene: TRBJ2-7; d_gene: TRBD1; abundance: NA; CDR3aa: CASRTRQGPTAEQYF; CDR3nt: TGTGCCAGCAGGACAAGACAGGGTCCCACCGCGGAGCAGTACTTC
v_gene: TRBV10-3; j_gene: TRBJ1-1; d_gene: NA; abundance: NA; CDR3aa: CAISEWGTEAFF; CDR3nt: TGTGCCATCAGTGAGTGGGGGACTGAAGCTTTCTTT
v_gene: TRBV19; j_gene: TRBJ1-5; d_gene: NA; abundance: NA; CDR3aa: CASSPDMVQPQHF; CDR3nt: TGTGCCAGTAGCCCGGACATGGTTCAGCCCCAGCATTTT
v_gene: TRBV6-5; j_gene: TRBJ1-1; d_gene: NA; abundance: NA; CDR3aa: CASTQGIGKAFF; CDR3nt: TGTGCCAGCACCCAGGGGATAGGAAAAGCTTTCTTT
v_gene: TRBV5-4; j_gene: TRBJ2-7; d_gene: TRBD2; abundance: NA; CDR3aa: CASSLDTGLAGYEQYF; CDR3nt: TGTGCCAGCAGCTTGGATACGGGACTAGCGGGCTACGAGCAGTACTTC
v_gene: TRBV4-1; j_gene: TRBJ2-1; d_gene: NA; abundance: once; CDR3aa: CASSQLFGEQFF; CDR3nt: TGCGCCAGCAGCCAGTTATTTGGTGAGCAGTTCTTC
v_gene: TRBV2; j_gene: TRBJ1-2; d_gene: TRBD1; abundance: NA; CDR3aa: CASSLSRDRVAGYTF; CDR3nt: TGTGCCAGCAGCCTTTCCCGAGACAGGGTGGCTGGCTACACCTTC
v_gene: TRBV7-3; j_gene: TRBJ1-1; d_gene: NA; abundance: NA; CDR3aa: CASSLSGTPNTEAFF; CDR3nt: TGTGCCAGCAGCTTAAGCGGGACACCCAACACTGAAGCTTTCTTT
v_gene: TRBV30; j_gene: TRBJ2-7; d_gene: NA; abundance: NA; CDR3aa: CAWGTGPLREQYF; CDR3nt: TGTGCCTGGGGAACCGGGCCCCTCAGGGAGCAGTACTTC
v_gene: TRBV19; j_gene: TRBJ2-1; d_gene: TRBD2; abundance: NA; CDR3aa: CASSIGPLQRGSYNEQFF; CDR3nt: TGTGCCAGTAGTATCGGCCCCCTTCAGCGGGGGTCCTACAATGAGCAGTTCTTC
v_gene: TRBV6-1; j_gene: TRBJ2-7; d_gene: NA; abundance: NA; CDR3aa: CASRSKGDYEQYF; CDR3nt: TGTGCCAGCAGATCAAAGGGGGACTACGAGCAGTACTTC
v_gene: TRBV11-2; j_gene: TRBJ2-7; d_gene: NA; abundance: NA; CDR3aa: CASSDSRPYEQYF; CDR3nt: TGTGCCAGCAGCGACTCGAGACCCTACGAGCAGTACTTC
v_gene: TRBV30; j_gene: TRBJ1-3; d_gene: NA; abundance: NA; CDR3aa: CAWKGVGNTIYF; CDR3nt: TGTGCCTGGAAAGGAGTCGGAAACACCATATATTTT
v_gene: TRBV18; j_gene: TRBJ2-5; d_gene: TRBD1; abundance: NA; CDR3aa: CASSGTGQETQYF; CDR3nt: TGTGCCAGCTCGGGGACAGGGCAAGAGACCCAGTACTTC
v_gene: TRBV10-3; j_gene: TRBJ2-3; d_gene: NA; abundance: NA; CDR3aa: CATRDLLGTDTQYF; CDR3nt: TGTGCCACGAGGGACCTCTTGGGCACAGATACGCAGTATTTT
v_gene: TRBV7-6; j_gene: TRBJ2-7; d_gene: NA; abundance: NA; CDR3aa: CASSYTPDYYEQYF; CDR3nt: TGTGCCAGCAGCTATACGCCGGACTACTACGAGCAGTACTTC
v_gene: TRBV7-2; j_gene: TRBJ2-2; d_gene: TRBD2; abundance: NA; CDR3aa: CASSYQPTGGAGELFF; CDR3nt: TGTGCCAGCAGCTACCAGCCGACCGGGGGGGCCGGGGAGCTGTTTTTT
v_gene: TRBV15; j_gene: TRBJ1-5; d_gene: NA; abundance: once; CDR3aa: CATSRGNQPQHF; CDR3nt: TGTGCCACCAGCAGGGGGAATCAGCCCCAGCATTTT
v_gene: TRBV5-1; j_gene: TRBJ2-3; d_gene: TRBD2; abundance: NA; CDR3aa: CASSLALAGSTDTQYF; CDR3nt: TGCGCCAGCAGCTTGGCGCTAGCGGGGAGCACAGATACGCAGTATTTT
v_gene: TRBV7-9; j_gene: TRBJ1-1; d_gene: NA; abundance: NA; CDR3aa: CASSLAVGGDTEAFF; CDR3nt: TGTGCCAGCAGCTTAGCGGTGGGCGGAGACACTGAAGCTTTCTTT
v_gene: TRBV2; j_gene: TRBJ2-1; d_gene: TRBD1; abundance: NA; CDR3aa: CASERQGYNEQFF; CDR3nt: TGTGCCAGCGAGCGACAGGGTTACAATGAGCAGTTCTTC
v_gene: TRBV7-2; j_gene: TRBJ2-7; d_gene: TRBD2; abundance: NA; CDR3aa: CASSPTSAGGLGEQYF; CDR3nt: TGTGCCAGCAGCCCCACATCAGCGGGGGGGCTGGGGGAGCAGTACTTC
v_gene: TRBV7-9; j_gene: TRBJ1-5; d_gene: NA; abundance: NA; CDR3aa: CASSPGGNQPQHF; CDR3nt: TGTGCCAGCAGCCCCGGGGGAAATCAGCCCCAGCATTTT
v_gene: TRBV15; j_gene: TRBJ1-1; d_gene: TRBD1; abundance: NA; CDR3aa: CATSSGTGLMAFF; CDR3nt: TGTGCCACCAGCAGCGGGACAGGCCTTATGGCTTTCTTT
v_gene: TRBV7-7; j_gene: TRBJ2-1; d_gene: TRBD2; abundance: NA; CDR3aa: CASSYRLAGGNNEQFF; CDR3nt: TGTGCCAGCAGCTACCGACTAGCGGGGGGGAATAATGAGCAGTTCTTC
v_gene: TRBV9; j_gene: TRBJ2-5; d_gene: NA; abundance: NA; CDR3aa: CASSVAGGAVETQYF; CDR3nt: TGTGCCAGCAGCGTAGCTGGCGGGGCCGTAGAGACCCAGTACTTC
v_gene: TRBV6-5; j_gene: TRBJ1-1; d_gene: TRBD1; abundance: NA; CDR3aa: CASINRGTWTEAFF; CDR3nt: TGTGCCAGCATAAACAGGGGGACGTGGACTGAAGCTTTCTTT
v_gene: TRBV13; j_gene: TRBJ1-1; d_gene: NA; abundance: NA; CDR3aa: CASSPNRVSEAFF; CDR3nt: TGTGCCAGCAGCCCCAACAGGGTTAGTGAAGCTTTCTTT
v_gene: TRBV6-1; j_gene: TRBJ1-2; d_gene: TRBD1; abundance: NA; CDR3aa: CASTTSDRGYGYTF; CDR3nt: TGTGCCAGTACTACGTCGGACAGGGGCTATGGCTACACCTTC